The 6 T cell receptor beta chains below come from one sample, sequenced in a study of OX40 agonist ivuxolimab in advanced cancers. Some clones are missing from TCRdb's copy, which holds only in-frame ones; the method was immunoSEQ multiplex PCR. The sample has around 72,000 clones, 86% seen once. This specimen consisted of CD4+ or CD8+ T cells sorted from blood, obtained in a trial of the OX40 agonist ivuxolimab. The source of these receptors is an adult with an advanced solid tumor such as melanoma, head and neck, liver or kidney cancer.

CDR3 amino acids: CASSNRGNSGYTF. DNA for the CDR3: TGTGCCAGCAGCAACAGGGGAAATAGCGGCTACACCTTC. V and J are TRBV7-2 and TRBJ1-2; 7 bases line up with TRBD1. Germline CDR1 SGHTA, CDR2 FQGNSA. Germline trimming cut 5 bases from V and 8 bases from J; bases unmatched to any gene: 8. CDR3 length equals 13 residues.

This clone has only a few counts. This rearrangement joins TRBV27 to TRBJ1-6; 9 bases map to TRBD1. The CDR3 length is 14 residues. Germline values: CDR1 MNHEY, CDR2 SMNVEV (reference sequence). J lost 8 bases, V lost 4 bases, and 3 bases had no gene match. This chain's CDR3 is CASSSDRGDSPLHF. CDR3 coding DNA: TGTGCCAGCAGTTCGGACAGGGGTGATTCACCCCTCCACTTT.

The chain is built from TRBV9 and TRBJ1-1, with D possibly being TRBD1 (6 bases). This CDR3 is 15 amino acids long. CDR1 is SGDLS, CDR2 YYNGEE, per germline. Between the trimmed V and J ends, which lost 3 bases and 0 bases, there was a span of 12 bases. The CDR3 protein is CASSGLGQLNTEAFF. The CDR3 bases are TGTGCCAGCAGCGGCCTTGGACAGTTGAACACTGAAGCTTTCTTT.

The chain links TRBV10-3 to TRBJ2-3; D might be TRBD2 (6 bases). CDR1 ENHRY and CDR2 SYGVKD come from the germline V gene. Trimming took off 2 bases at V and 4 bases at J, with 10 bases between the two ends. This CDR3 comprises 14 residues. This chain's CDR3 is CAISEQLAADTQYF. The CDR3 DNA sequence: TGTGCCATCAGTGAGCAACTAGCTGCAGATACGCAGTATTTT.

A word on this clone: A read error is likely, as this CDR3 ends without the conserved phenylalanine or tryptophan. Because the CDR3's place on the DNA is in doubt, the DNA is left out and the CDR3 is given as listed by TCRdb. The V call is TRBV6-1, the J call TRBJ2-7; TRBD1, as called in the table, went unchecked against the DNA. From its first to its last residue, the CDR3 has 15 amino acids. Germline-derived CDR1 and CDR2 are MNHNS and SASEGT. The CDR3 is CASSAIPGTPLLKSS.

There are a few counts of this clone. The rearrangement joins TRBV28 to TRBJ2-5; TRBD2 agrees at 7 bases. The CDR3 extends over 16 amino acids. V lost 6 bases, J lost 0 bases, and 10 bases stayed unmatched. The germline CDR1 and CDR2 sequences are MDHEN and SYDVKM. The CDR3 DNA reads as TGTGCCAGCAGCCGCCGGGTGGGGGGGTACCAAGAGACCCAGTACTTC. Its translation is CASSRRVGGYQETQYF.